Reported below is one TCR beta chain. Adults between roughly 18 and 89 years of age took part from about 24 US areas. Symptom resolution, clearance, or two negative PCRs marked donors in Cohort 3 as recovered. The data derive from a study of blood T cell repertoires in COVID-19. The repertoire was sequenced with immunoSEQ multiplex PCR; TCRdb's copy has only in-frame clones and lacks some. In the table there are roughly 200,000 clones, about 85% of which are singletons. The CDR3 is made up of 14 amino acids. The V and J ends lost 6 bases and 4 bases, in that order; junction bases with no gene match: 3. CDR1 MDHEN and CDR2 SYDVKM come from the germline V gene.

The source is a man aged 40-49 years who had recovered from COVID-19. The specimen was PBMCs or T cells enriched from blood (not recorded which). The chain recombines TRBV28 with TRBJ2-1; 10 bases are shared with TRBD2. The CDR3: CASRGTSDYNEQFF. CDR3 in DNA: TGTGCCAGCAGGGGGACTAGCGATTACAATGAGCAGTTCTTC.